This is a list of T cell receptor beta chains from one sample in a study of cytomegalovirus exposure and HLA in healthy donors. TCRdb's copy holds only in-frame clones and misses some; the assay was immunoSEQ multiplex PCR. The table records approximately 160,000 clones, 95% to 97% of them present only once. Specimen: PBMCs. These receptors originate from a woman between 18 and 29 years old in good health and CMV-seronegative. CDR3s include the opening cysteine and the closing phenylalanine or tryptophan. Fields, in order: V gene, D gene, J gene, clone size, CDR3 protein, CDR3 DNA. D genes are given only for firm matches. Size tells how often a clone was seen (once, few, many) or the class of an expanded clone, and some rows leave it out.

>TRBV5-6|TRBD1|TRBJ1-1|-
CASSLVPGGWSEAFF
TGTGCCAGCAGCTTGGTGCCAGGGGGTTGGTCTGAAGCTTTCTTT
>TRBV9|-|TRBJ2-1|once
CASSVRFSSYNEQFF
TGTGCCAGCAGCGTAAGATTTAGCTCCTACAATGAGCAGTTCTTC
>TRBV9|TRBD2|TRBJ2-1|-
CASSPRGAGDTYNEQFF
TGTGCCAGCAGCCCCCGGGGAGCGGGGGACACCTACAATGAGCAGTTCTTC
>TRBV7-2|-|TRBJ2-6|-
CASSLGRAPGANVLTF
TGTGCCAGCAGCTTAGGCAGGGCACCCGGGGCCAACGTCCTGACTTTC
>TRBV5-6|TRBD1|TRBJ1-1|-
CASRNDRGRGTEAFF
TGTGCCAGCAGAAATGACAGGGGGCGAGGGACTGAAGCTTTCTTT
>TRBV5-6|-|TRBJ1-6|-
CASSLAPGAGSPLHF
TGTGCCAGCAGCTTGGCCCCAGGGGCGGGTTCACCCCTCCACTTT
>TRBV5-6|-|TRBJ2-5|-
CASRGAGRQETQYF
TGTGCCAGCAGGGGGGCAGGGAGACAAGAGACCCAGTACTTC
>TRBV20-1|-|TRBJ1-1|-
CSAQTGVEAFF
TGCAGTGCCCAGACCGGGGTTGAAGCTTTCTTT
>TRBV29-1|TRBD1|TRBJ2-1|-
CSTKGTARSYNEQFF
TGCAGCACTAAAGGGACAGCGAGATCCTACAATGAGCAGTTCTTC
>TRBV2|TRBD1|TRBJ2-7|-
CASSLTGQGAHEQYF
TGTGCCAGCAGTCTCACGGGACAGGGGGCCCACGAGCAGTACTTC
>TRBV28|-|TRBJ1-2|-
CASKQGVRNYGYTF
TGTGCCAGCAAACAGGGCGTTCGGAACTATGGCTACACCTTC
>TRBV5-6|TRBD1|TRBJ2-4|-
CASSHGTGDSKNIQYF
TGTGCCAGCAGCCACGGGACAGGGGACTCAAAAAACATTCAGTACTTC
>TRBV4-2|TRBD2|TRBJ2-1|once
CASSQALLAGGNNEQFF
TGTGCCAGCAGCCAAGCTCTTCTAGCGGGGGGTAACAATGAGCAGTTCTTC
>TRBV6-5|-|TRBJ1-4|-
CASSYDGGAGEKLFF
TGTGCCAGCAGTTACGATGGGGGCGCGGGTGAAAAACTGTTTTTT
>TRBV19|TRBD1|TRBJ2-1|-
CASSIWGRAGGRNEQFF
TGTGCCAGTAGTATCTGGGGAAGGGCAGGGGGCCGGAATGAGCAGTTCTTC
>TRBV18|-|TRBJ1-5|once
CASSPVGISNQPQHF
TGTGCCAGCTCACCTGTCGGGATTAGCAATCAGCCCCAGCATTTT
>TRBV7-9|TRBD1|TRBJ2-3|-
CASSSGTVGDTQYF
TGTGCCAGCAGCTCCGGGACAGTCGGCGATACGCAGTATTTT
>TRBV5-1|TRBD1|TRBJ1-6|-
CASSARTGGADSPLHF
TGCGCCAGCAGCGCCCGGACAGGGGGCGCGGATTCACCCCTCCACTTT
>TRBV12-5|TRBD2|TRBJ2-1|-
CASGLGLAGYNEQFF
TGTGCTAGTGGCCTGGGACTAGCGGGGTACAATGAGCAGTTCTTC
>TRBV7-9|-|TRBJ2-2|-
CASSFGQNTGELFF
TGTGCCAGCAGCTTCGGACAGAACACCGGGGAGCTGTTTTTT
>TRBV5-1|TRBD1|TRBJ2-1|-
CASSPGPGTVFHEQFF
TGCGCCAGCAGCCCCGGACCCGGGACAGTTTTTCATGAGCAGTTCTTC
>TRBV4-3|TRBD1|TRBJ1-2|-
CASSQDPGTANRF
TGCGCCAGCAGCCAAGATCCCGGGACAGCCAACCGCTTC
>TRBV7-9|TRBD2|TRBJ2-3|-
CASSPSGTTTDTQYF
TGTGCCAGCAGCCCGTCCGGGACTACTACAGATACGCAGTATTTT
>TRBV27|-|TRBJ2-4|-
CASSEWGRGGSKNIQYF
TGTGCCAGCAGTGAATGGGGGCGCGGGGGTTCCAAAAACATTCAGTACTTC
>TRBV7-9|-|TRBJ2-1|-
CASSLVPQETRNEQFF
TGTGCCAGCAGCTTAGTTCCACAAGAGACAAGAAATGAGCAGTTCTTC
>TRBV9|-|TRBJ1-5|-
CASSLEGVSNQPQHF
TGTGCCAGCAGCCTCGAAGGGGTTAGCAATCAGCCCCAGCATTTT
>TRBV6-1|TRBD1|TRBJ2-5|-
CASSGQGALETQYF
TGTGCCAGCAGCGGACAGGGGGCTTTGGAGACCCAGTACTTC